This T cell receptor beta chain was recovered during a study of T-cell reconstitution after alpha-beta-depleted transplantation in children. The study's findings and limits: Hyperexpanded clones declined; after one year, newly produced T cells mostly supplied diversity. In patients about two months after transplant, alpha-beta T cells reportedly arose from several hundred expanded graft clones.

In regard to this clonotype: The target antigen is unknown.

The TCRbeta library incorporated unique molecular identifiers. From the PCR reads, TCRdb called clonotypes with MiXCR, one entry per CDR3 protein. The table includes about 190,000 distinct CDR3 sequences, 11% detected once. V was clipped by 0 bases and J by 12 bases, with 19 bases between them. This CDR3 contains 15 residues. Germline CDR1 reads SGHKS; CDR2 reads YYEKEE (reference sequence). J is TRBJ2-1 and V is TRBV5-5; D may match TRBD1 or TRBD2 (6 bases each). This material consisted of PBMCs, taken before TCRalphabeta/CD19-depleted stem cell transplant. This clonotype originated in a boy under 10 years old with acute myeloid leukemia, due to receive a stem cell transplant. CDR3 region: CASSLEGGLVFRQFF. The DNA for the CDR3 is TGTGCCAGCAGCTTGGAGGGGGGTTTGGTATTTAGGCAGTTCTTC. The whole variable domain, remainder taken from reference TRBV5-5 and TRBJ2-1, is DAGVTQSPTHLIKTRGQQVTLRCSPISGHKSVSWYQQVLGQGPQFIFQYYEKEERGRGNFPDRFSARQFPNYSSELNVNALLLGDSALYLCASSLEGGLVFRQFFGPGTRLTVL.